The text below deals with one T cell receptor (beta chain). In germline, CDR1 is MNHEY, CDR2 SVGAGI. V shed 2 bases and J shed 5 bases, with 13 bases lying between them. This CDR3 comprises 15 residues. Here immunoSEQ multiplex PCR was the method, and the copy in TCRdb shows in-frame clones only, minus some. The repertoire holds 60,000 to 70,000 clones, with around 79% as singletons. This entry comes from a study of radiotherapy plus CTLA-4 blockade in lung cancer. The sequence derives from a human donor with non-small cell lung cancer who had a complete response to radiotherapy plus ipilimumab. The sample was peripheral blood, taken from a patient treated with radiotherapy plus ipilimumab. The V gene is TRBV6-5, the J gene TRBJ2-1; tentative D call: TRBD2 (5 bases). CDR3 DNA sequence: TGTGCCAGCAGTTACGTAGGACTGTCTAACAATGAGCAGTTCTTC. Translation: CASSYVGLSNNEQFF.